These T cell receptor beta chains were read from a single sample in a study of cytomegalovirus exposure and HLA in healthy donors. Sequencing used immunoSEQ multiplex PCR; TCRdb keeps in-frame clones, though not all of them. The repertoire holds approximately 150,000 clones, with around 78% as singletons. Specimen: PBMCs. These receptors originate from a woman in her forties or fifties in good health and CMV-seropositive. CDR3s include the opening cysteine and the closing phenylalanine or tryptophan. D genes are given only for firm matches. Where a row states a size, it is once, few, many or the class of an expanded clone; other rows omit it.

j_call clone_size v_call d_call cdr3_aa cdr3_nt
TRBJ2-1 - TRBV7-3 TRBD2 CASSPTTSGAYNEQFF TGTGCCAGCAGCCCAACGACTAGCGGGGCATACAATGAGCAGTTCTTC
TRBJ1-1 - TRBV7-2 - CASSLERSSGEAFF TGTGCCAGCAGCTTAGAACGTTCTTCCGGTGAAGCTTTCTTT
TRBJ1-1 - TRBV27 TRBD1 CASSRRTGAGTEAFF TGTGCCAGCAGTCGTCGGACAGGGGCCGGGACTGAAGCTTTCTTT
TRBJ1-5 - TRBV4-2 TRBD1 CASSQDSGQGARQPQHF TGTGCCAGCAGCCAAGATTCTGGACAGGGGGCTCGTCAGCCCCAGCATTTT
TRBJ1-4 - TRBV29-1 - CSVSDSPNEKLFF TGCAGCGTCTCAGACAGTCCTAATGAAAAACTGTTTTTT
TRBJ1-1 few TRBV2 TRBD1 CAQISGGRNRGTEAFF TGTGCTCAGATAAGCGGCGGTAGGAACAGGGGCACTGAAGCTTTCTTT
TRBJ2-1 - TRBV19 - CASSIAGQGYNEQFF TGTGCCAGTAGTATAGCGGGGCAGGGGTACAATGAGCAGTTCTTC
TRBJ2-6 - TRBV18 - CASSSGLISGANVLTF TGTGCCAGCTCATCGGGACTTATCTCTGGGGCCAACGTCCTGACTTTC
TRBJ1-5 once TRBV6-1 - CASIFTRGINQPQHF TGTGCCAGCATTTTCACCAGGGGAATCAATCAGCCCCAGCATTTT
TRBJ1-4 - TRBV10-2 - CASSTGFTNEKLFF TGCGCCAGCAGTACAGGGTTCACTAATGAAAAACTGTTTTTT
TRBJ2-2 - TRBV9 - CASSVEAGYTGELFF TGTGCCAGCAGCGTAGAGGCAGGGTATACCGGGGAGCTGTTTTTT
TRBJ2-5 - TRBV11-2 TRBD1 CASSGTGGSEETQYF TGTGCCAGCAGCGGGACAGGGGGTTCCGAAGAGACCCAGTACTTC
TRBJ2-3 - TRBV2 TRBD1 CASRQGGKDTQYF TGTGCCAGCCGACAGGGGGGAAAAGATACGCAGTATTTT
TRBJ1-4 - TRBV11-2 - CASSLGVGSGATNEKLFF TGTGCCAGCAGCTTAGGTGTGGGGTCGGGGGCAACTAATGAAAAACTGTTTTTT
TRBJ2-2 - TRBV7-3 TRBD2 CASSLTSGGTGELFF TGTGCCAGCAGCCTAACTAGCGGGGGCACCGGGGAGCTGTTTTTT
TRBJ2-5 - TRBV5-1 TRBD1 CASSFAAGGLQETQYF TGCGCCAGCAGCTTCGCGGCAGGGGGCCTTCAAGAGACCCAGTACTTC
TRBJ1-2 - TRBV25-1 - CASSGGFYGYTF TGTGCCAGCAGTGGAGGGTTCTATGGCTACACCTTC
TRBJ2-3 - TRBV7-8 - CASSLTARQVSTDTQYF TGTGCCAGCAGCTTAACGGCGCGACAGGTCTCCACAGATACGCAGTATTTT
TRBJ2-1 - TRBV6-1 TRBD2 CASSALARGAYNEQFF TGTGCCAGCAGTGCTCTTGCGCGGGGGGCTTACAATGAGCAGTTCTTC
TRBJ2-3 - TRBV5-4 - CASRPGLPGTDTQYF TGTGCCAGCAGACCAGGGCTCCCAGGCACAGATACGCAGTATTTT
TRBJ1-2 once TRBV5-6 TRBD1 CASSPGTGGYGYTF TGTGCCAGCAGCCCTGGGACAGGGGGATATGGCTACACCTTC
TRBJ2-1 - TRBV10-3 - CAISEISQGLYNEQFF TGTGCCATCAGTGAGATCTCGCAGGGGTTATACAATGAGCAGTTCTTC
TRBJ2-7 - TRBV7-2 - CASSFPGIYEQYF TGTGCCAGCAGCTTCCCAGGAATCTACGAGCAGTACTTC
TRBJ1-1 - TRBV21-1 - CASSKGHCTSVTEAFF TGTGCCAGCAGCAAAGGCCATTGTACCTCGGTCACTGAAGCTTTCTTT
TRBJ1-4 once TRBV2 TRBD1 CASSEVRQGGEKLFF TGTGCCAGCAGTGAGGTTCGGCAGGGGGGCGAAAAACTGTTTTTT
TRBJ2-2 - TRBV11-2 - CASSLARTGELFF TGTGCCAGCAGCTTAGCCCGGACCGGGGAGCTGTTTTTT